The sequence of this T cell receptor beta chain was determined in a study of response to subunit inactivated influenza vaccine. TCRdb called the RT-PCR reads again in MiXCR, with one record for every CDR3 protein. The sample consists of hundreds of thousands of distinct CDR3 sequences, 11% of them appearing once. This clonotype was detected many times. The germline gives CDR1 KGHDR, CDR2 SFDVKD. After removal of 4 bases from V and 1 base from J, the junction contained 5 bases not matched to a gene. This CDR3 comprises 16 residues. The V gene is TRBV24-1, the J gene TRBJ2-5; 10 bases line up with TRBD2. The starting material was PBMCs from blood, obtained 40 to 50 days after vaccination. This receptor was identified in a man aged 45-60 years who received an inactivated influenza vaccine. In DNA form, the CDR3 reads TGTGCCACCAGTGAATCTAGCGGGAGACTCCAAGAGACCCAGTACTTC. Translating gives CATSESSGRLQETQYF.